This T cell receptor beta chain is drawn from a study of T cell responses to AZD1222 COVID-19 vaccine. General observations from the study: Compared with day 0, the breadth and depth of the Spike-specific TCR repertoire rose significantly after two doses of AZD1222. Possibly, clonal diversity was underestimated; donors were largely white British and included more females.

Produced via immunoSEQ multiplex PCR; TCRdb's table is partial and in-frame only. The sample has roughly 180,000 clones, about nine tenths seen once. Notes on this clone: Antigen specificity is unknown.

Source: peripheral blood, taken 28 days after the second AZD1222 dose. The receptor was isolated from an adult who received the AZD1222 COVID-19 vaccine.

The CDR3 sequence: CASSLNRQGVGEKLFF. CDR3 bases: TGTGCCAGCAGCTTAAACAGGCAGGGAGTGGGGGAAAAACTGTTTTTT. The chain recombines TRBV7-8 with TRBJ1-4, with D possibly TRBD1 on 5 matching bases. The ends were cut back, 2 bases at V and 8 bases at J, with 18 bases in the middle. Germline CDR1 is SGHVS and CDR2 is FQNEAQ. The CDR3 is 16 residues long.